This T cell receptor (beta chain) is from a study of persistence of HIV-infected CD4 T cells. Study-level results: Degenerate expanded CDR3beta sequences were enriched among CMV- and Gag-responding cells.

The stimulus was lysate of CMV-infected fibroblasts, 8.5 to 10 ug/mL. Memory cells lacking CD40L and CD69 with high CD45RO were sorted. Sequencing used immunoSEQ version 4 in survey mode. The table came from immunoSEQ multiplex PCR; TCRdb's copy has only in-frame clones and leaves some out. Among tens of thousands of clones listed, roughly 82% were seen once. The CDR3 sequence is 12 residues long. Per the germline V gene, CDR1 is SNHLY and CDR2 is FYNNEI. The germline V and J ends were trimmed by 6 bases and 9 bases, with 14 bases remaining between them. As to this clone: Its antigen is unknown.

This sequence was found in an adult woman with HIV who was CMV-seropositive. The material sequenced was CD4+ T cells sorted from PBMCs after roughly 19-hour stimulation, taken from a patient who received antiretroviral therapy. This chain connects TRBV2 to TRBJ1-1, with a weak D call TRBD1 (5 bases). The CDR3 DNA follows: TGTGCCAGCAGAATGGACACTTTGAAAGCTTTCTTT. Translating gives CASRMDTLKAFF.